A single sample is the source of the 29 T cell receptor beta chains below, sequenced in a study of blood T cell repertoires in COVID-19. Profiled with immunoSEQ multiplex PCR; TCRdb holds only in-frame clones, not every one. Among about 160,000 clones listed, 70% to 85% were seen once. The material sequenced was peripheral blood. Every receptor here comes from a woman of 80 years or more with acute or convalescent COVID-19.

The rearrangement joins TRBV7-2 to TRBJ1-1; D may be TRBD1 (5 bases). Trimming shortened V by 7 bases and J by 6 bases, and 15 bases separated the two germline ends. CDR1 and CDR2 from the germline V gene are SGHTA and FQGNSA. The CDR3 spans 13 residues. In DNA form, the CDR3 reads TGTGCCAGCATCAAAGGCAGGGTGGCTGAAGCTTTCTTT. It yields the protein CASIKGRVAEAFF.

The chain links TRBV2 to TRBJ1-1; TRBD1 might be the D (6 bases). Germline V gives CDR1 SNHLY, CDR2 FYNNEI. The ends were cut back, 0 bases at V and 3 bases at J, with 20 bases in the middle. This CDR3 comprises 18 residues. CDR3 sequence (DNA): TGTGCCAGCAGTGAAGCGGGAGCATTCAGGGGTATCGACACTGAAGCTTTCTTT. Its translation: CASSEAGAFRGIDTEAFF.

The chain links TRBV30 to TRBJ1-4, with 7 bases aligning to TRBD1. The CDR3 is 16 residues long. With 6 bases clipped from V and 2 bases from J, the junction kept 12 bases outside the gene matches. The germline V gene has CDR1 GTSNPN and CDR2 SVGIG (reference sequence). The CDR3 sequence is CACHRELGQTNEKLFF. CDR3 bases: TGTGCCTGTCATCGAGAATTGGGACAGACTAATGAAAAACTGTTTTTT.

CDR3 sequence reads: CASSPPSRTRAEAFF. CDR3 coding DNA: TGTGCCAGCTCACCACCGAGTCGTACTCGGGCTGAAGCTTTCTTT. The chain is built from TRBV18 and TRBJ1-1, with unresolved D. V lost 0 bases to trimming and J lost 6 bases, with 14 bases between them. This CDR3 spans 15 amino acids. Germline V gene sequence: CDR1 KGHSH, CDR2 LQKENI.

The rearrangement uses TRBV6-6 and TRBJ1-5, with a tentative D call TRBD1 (6 bases). V gave up 2 bases and J gave up 6 bases, with 14 bases separating them. Looked up from germline, CDR1 is MNHNY and CDR2 is SVGAGI (reference sequence). The CDR3 length is 15 residues. CDR3 residues: CASSYNQPGVQPQHF. The DNA for the CDR3 is TGTGCCAGCAGTTACAACCAGCCAGGGGTTCAGCCCCAGCATTTT.

The gene calls are TRBV5-6 and TRBJ1-2; a weak D match, TRBD1 (5 bases). The CDR3 runs 14 residues. From germline, CDR1 is SGHDT and CDR2 YYEEEE. V dropped 2 bases and J dropped 2 bases, with 10 bases sitting between them. The CDR3 coding sequence is TGTGCCAGCAGCTTCCCGACAGCCAACTATGGCTACACCTTC. Translated: CASSFPTANYGYTF.

V usage is TRBV5-6 and J usage is TRBJ1-1; 8 bases match TRBD1. The V segment lost 2 bases and the J segment 4 bases; nucleotides outside the gene matches: 10. This CDR3 region has 16 residues. Looked up from germline, CDR1 is SGHDT and CDR2 is YYEEEE. CDR3 amino acids: CASSFRRTGYGTEAFF. CDR3 DNA: TGTGCCAGCAGCTTCCGTCGGACAGGGTACGGCACTGAAGCTTTCTTT.

J is TRBJ2-3 and V is TRBV6-1, with D maybe TRBD2 (6 bases). The CDR3 runs to 16 residues. CDR1 MNHNS and CDR2 SASEGT come from the germline V gene. Trimming removed 2 bases at V and 0 bases at J, with 12 bases between. In DNA form, the CDR3 reads TGTGCCAGCAGTGAAACGGGGAGGTCTAGCACAGATACGCAGTATTTT. Translation gives CASSETGRSSTDTQYF.

J is TRBJ2-3 and V is TRBV5-1; 7 positions match TRBD2. Germline trimming cut 4 bases from V and 2 bases from J; bases unmatched to any gene: 4. Germline V gene sequence: CDR1 SGHRS, CDR2 YFSETQ. The CDR3 spans 14 residues. CDR3 nucleotide sequence: TGCGCCAGCAGCCCCGGACTAGACACAGATACGCAGTATTTT. As protein: CASSPGLDTDTQYF.

The chain has TRBV5-1 and TRBJ1-1; 11 positions agree with TRBD1. Germline lookup yields CDR1 SGHRS and CDR2 YFSETQ. CDR3 length equals 16 residues. The junction had 9 bases not matched to a gene; V was cut back by 8 bases and J by 0 bases. The CDR3 DNA is TGCGCCAGTCGCGGTGGGGACAGGGGGATGAACACTGAAGCTTTCTTT. Translating gives CASRGGDRGMNTEAFF.

This clone has only a few counts. The CDR3 nucleotides read TGTGCCAGCAGTCCTCTAGCGACCTACCAAGAGACCCAGTACTTC. Protein sequence: CASSPLATYQETQYF. This sequence joins TRBV6-6 and TRBJ2-5; D may be TRBD2 (6 bases). Germline V lookup: CDR1 MNHNY, CDR2 SVGAGI (reference sequence). Trimming left V 5 bases short and J 0 bases short, with 13 bases between. The CDR3 length is 15 residues.

This rearrangement joins TRBV11-2 to TRBJ2-1, with TRBD2 identical over 12 bases. The CDR3 has 14 residues. Trimming cost V 5 bases and J 8 bases; bases outside gene matches: 4. The germline V gene encodes CDR1 SGHAT and CDR2 FQNNGV. For the CDR3, the DNA is TGTGCCAGCAGCCTAGCGGGAGGGCCCGATGAGCAGTTCTTC. Amino acid sequence: CASSLAGGPDEQFF. The complete variable domain, with remaining parts taken from reference TRBV11-2 and TRBJ2-1, reads EAGVAQSPRYKIIEKRQSVAFWCNPISGHATLYWYQQILGQGPKLLIQFQNNGVVDDSQLPKDRFSAERLKGVDSTLKIQPAKLEDSAVYLCASSLAGGPDEQFFGPGTRLTVL.

This chain joins TRBV12-3 or TRBV12-4 and TRBJ2-1; tentative D call: TRBD1 (5 bases). The V end was cut by 6 bases, the J end by 13 bases, with 13 bases between. The length of the CDR3 is 11 residues. CDR3 bases: TGTGCCAGCAGCCTCTCACAGGCCCAGTTCTTC. Translation gives CASSLSQAQFF.

V and J are TRBV30 and TRBJ1-2; D is possibly TRBD1 (5 bases). Trimming removed 0 bases from V and 7 bases from J, with 15 bases in between. CDR3 length equals 14 residues. The V gene's germline CDR1 is GTSNPN and CDR2 SVGIG (reference sequence). CDR3 nucleotides: TGTGCCTGGAGTGTACTTCGGGGGGACGGTGGCTACACCTTC. This gives the protein CAWSVLRGDGGYTF.

This chain uses TRBV2 with TRBJ2-1; possible D gene TRBD2, 6 bases. Germline lookup yields CDR1 SNHLY and CDR2 FYNNEI. This CDR3 region has 16 residues. V lost 4 bases and J lost 0, with 13 bases in between. The CDR3 reads CASSAGLLGSYNEQFF. As DNA, the CDR3 is TGTGCCAGCAGTGCGGGACTCCTGGGCTCCTACAATGAGCAGTTCTTC.

The rearrangement uses TRBV7-2 and TRBJ2-5; 7 nucleotides line up with TRBD2. Germline V gives CDR1 SGHTA, CDR2 FQGNSA. After removal of 1 base from V and 5 bases from J, the junction contained 7 bases not matched to a gene. This CDR3 region has 15 residues. This CDR3 is CASSLGLGLEETQYF. The CDR3 DNA reads TGTGCCAGCAGCTTAGGCTTAGGACTAGAGGAGACCCAGTACTTC.

The chain carries TRBV6-5 and TRBJ1-2; 9 nucleotides line up with TRBD1. Losses at the gene ends were 4 bases for V and 7 bases for J; bases not matched to a gene: 4. Per germline, CDR1 MNHEY and CDR2 SVGAGI. The CDR3 totals 13 residues. In DNA form, the CDR3 reads TGTGCCAGCAGTTTGGGACAGGGCTTTGGCTACACCTTC. This encodes CASSLGQGFGYTF.

V is TRBV24-1 and J is TRBJ2-1, with D tentatively TRBD1 (6 bases). V was pared by 3 bases and J by 8 bases, with 19 bases between. The CDR3 length is 16 residues. Germline lookup yields CDR1 KGHDR and CDR2 SFDVKD. The CDR3 protein is CATSDEINTGSDEQFF. The CDR3 coding sequence is TGTGCCACCAGTGATGAAATCAACACAGGGAGCGATGAGCAGTTCTTC.

Of note for this clone: A junction end diverges from the germline sequence, so it may reflect a read error. The J gene is TRBJ2-7, the V gene TRBV11-2; the match to TRBD2 covers 7 bases. From germline, CDR1 is SGHAT and CDR2 FQNNGV. The CDR3 totals 15 residues. CDR3 DNA sequence: TGTGCCAGCAGCCTAGAAGCGGGGCACTCCTACGAGCAGTACTTC. This encodes CASSLEAGHSYEQYF.

This clone was picked up one time. The rearrangement joins TRBV19 to TRBJ1-1; D perhaps matches TRBD1 (6 bases). The CDR3 loop spans 12 amino acids. Germline V gene data show CDR1 as LNHDA and CDR2 as SQIVND (reference sequence). V was pared by 11 bases and J by 7 bases, with 17 bases between. DNA for the CDR3: TGTGCCTGTAATATGGGGGGGCTTGAAGCTTTCTTT. The encoded protein is CACNMGGLEAFF.

This clone occurred once. J is TRBJ2-1 and V is TRBV9; TRBD1 might be the D (6 bases). The CDR3 consists of 12 residues. V was clipped by 0 bases and J by 8 bases, with 6 bases between them. Germline CDR1 is SGDLS and CDR2 is YYNGEE. CDR3 in amino acids: CASSVEGDEQFF. Written as DNA, the CDR3 is TGTGCCAGCAGCGTAGAGGGGGATGAGCAGTTCTTC.

V and J are TRBV10-1 and TRBJ2-2; TRBD1 agrees at 11 bases. Losses at the gene ends were 4 bases for V and 6 bases for J; bases not matched to a gene: 4. Germline CDR1 is WNHNN and CDR2 is SYGVQD (reference sequence). The CDR3 extends over 15 amino acids. DNA for the CDR3: TGCGCCAGCAGTGTCCGGACAGGGGGCTCCGGGGAGCTGTTTTTT. Translation gives CASSVRTGGSGELFF.

This rearrangement joins TRBV14 to TRBJ2-1; 12 nucleotides align to TRBD2. From germline, CDR1 is SGHDN and CDR2 FVKESK. The junction had 8 bases not matched to a gene; V was cut back by 5 bases and J by 12 bases. The CDR3 is 14 residues long. This chain's CDR3 is CASSTSGRQGVQFF. In nucleotides, the CDR3 is TGTGCCAGCAGCACTAGCGGGAGGCAGGGGGTGCAGTTCTTC.

The chain employs TRBV27 and TRBJ1-4; maybe TRBD1 (5 bases). This CDR3 has 18 residues. The V end lost 0 bases, the J end lost 8 bases, and 22 bases lay between the germline ends. Germline V gives CDR1 MNHEY, CDR2 SMNVEV (reference sequence). DNA of the CDR3: TGTGCCAGCAGTTTATCGTTCTCGGGGGTCCGCACCGGGGAAAAACTGTTTTTT. Translation: CASSLSFSGVRTGEKLFF.

V is TRBV9 and J is TRBJ1-6; D perhaps matches TRBD1 (6 bases). Germline CDR1 reads SGDLS; CDR2 reads YYNGEE. The CDR3 sequence is 15 residues long. V lost 4 bases to trimming and J lost 5 bases, with 13 bases between them. CDR3 residues: CASSMGTHDNSPLHF. The CDR3 nucleotides read TGTGCCAGCAGCATGGGGACACACGATAATTCACCCCTCCACTTT.

This clone was detected once. This chain links TRBV4-2 with TRBJ1-2; the D is unclear. Trimming cost V 4 bases and J 7 bases, with 19 bases left between them. The length of the CDR3 is 15 residues. CDR1 LGHNA and CDR2 YNFKEQ come from the germline V gene. The CDR3: CASSPKQISLPGYTF. CDR3 nucleotide sequence: TGTGCCAGCAGCCCCAAACAGATAAGTCTGCCTGGCTACACCTTC.

The chain couples TRBV5-1 to TRBJ2-2; TRBD1 aligns across 10 bases. CDR1 is SGHRS and CDR2 is YFSETQ in the germline V gene. V dropped 7 bases and J dropped 3; count of bases not matched to a gene: 9. The CDR3 spans 16 residues. CDR3 residues: CASGPRGQGYTGELFF. CDR3 DNA sequence: TGCGCCAGCGGTCCGAGGGGACAGGGGTACACCGGGGAGCTGTTTTTT.

This chain uses TRBV19 with TRBJ2-3, with 8 bases that match TRBD2. The CDR3 consists of 14 residues. Germline loops: CDR1 LNHDA, CDR2 SQIVND (reference sequence). Losses at the gene ends were 5 bases for V and 3 bases for J; bases not matched to a gene: 4. Here the CDR3 DNA reads TGTGCCAGTAGTCAGCGGGAGCCTACAGATACGCAGTATTTT. This translates into CASSQREPTDTQYF.

J is TRBJ2-2 and V is TRBV7-2, with 7 positions matching TRBD2. This CDR3 contains 14 residues. Germline lookup yields CDR1 SGHTA and CDR2 FQGNSA. V lost 5 bases to trimming and J lost 7 bases; unmatched junction nucleotides: 7. In nucleotides, the CDR3 is TGTGCCAGCAGCCCGGGAGCGGGACTCGGGGAGCTGTTTTTT. It is translated as CASSPGAGLGELFF.